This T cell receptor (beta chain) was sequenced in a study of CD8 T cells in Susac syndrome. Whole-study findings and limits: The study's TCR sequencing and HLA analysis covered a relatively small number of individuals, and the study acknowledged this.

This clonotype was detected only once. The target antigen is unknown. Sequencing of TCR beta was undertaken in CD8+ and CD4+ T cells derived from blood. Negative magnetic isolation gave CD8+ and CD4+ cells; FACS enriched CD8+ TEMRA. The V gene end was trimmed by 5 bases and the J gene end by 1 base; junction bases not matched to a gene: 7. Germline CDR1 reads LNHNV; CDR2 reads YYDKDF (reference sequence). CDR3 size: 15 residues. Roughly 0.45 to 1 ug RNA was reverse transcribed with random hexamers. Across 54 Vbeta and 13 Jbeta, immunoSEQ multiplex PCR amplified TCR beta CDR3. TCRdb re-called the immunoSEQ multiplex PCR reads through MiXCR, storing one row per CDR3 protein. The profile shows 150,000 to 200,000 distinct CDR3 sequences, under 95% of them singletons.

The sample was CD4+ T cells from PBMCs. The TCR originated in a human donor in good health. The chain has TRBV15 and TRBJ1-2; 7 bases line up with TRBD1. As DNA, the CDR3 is TGTGCCACCAGCCGGACAGGTTTCGGTAACTATGGCTACACCTTC. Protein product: CATSRTGFGNYGYTF. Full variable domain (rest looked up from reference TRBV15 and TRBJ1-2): DAMVIQNPRYQVTQFGKPVTLSCSQTLNHNVMYWYQQKSSQAPKLLFHYYDKDFNNEADTPDNFQSRRPNTSFCFLDIRSPGLGDTAMYLCATSRTGFGNYGYTFGSGTRLTVV.